Below, one T cell receptor (beta chain) is given with its context. Its antigen is not identified. The record originates from a study of chemoradiotherapy in HPV16-positive cancers. V lost 4 bases and J 9 bases, leaving 15 bases between the germline ends. The CDR3 consists of 13 residues. Per the germline V gene, CDR1 is MGHRA and CDR2 is YSYEKL. Produced via immunoSEQ multiplex PCR; TCRdb's table is partial and in-frame only. The table lists approximately 29,000 clones, roughly 84% of them singletons. General study findings and limits: Candidate HPV-specific clones and E7-related TCR motifs grew in tumor during treatment.

Specimen: blood, collected from a patient who underwent chemoradiotherapy. V gene TRBV4-1 combines with J gene TRBJ1-1, with a tentative D call TRBD1 (6 bases). This clonotype was sampled from a human donor with HPV-associated anogenital cancer. CDR3 sequence (DNA): TGCGCCAGCAGCCCGAACAGGGAAAGGAAAGCTTTCTTT. It yields the protein CASSPNRERKAFF.